This TCR beta chain was obtained from a study of blood T cell repertoires in COVID-19. Those enrolled in Seattle joined during active infection and were followed longitudinally afterward. In the original analysis: Estimation of nucleated cell counts relied on the amplification of reference gene primers. Assay used: immunoSEQ multiplex PCR; TCRdb lists only in-frame clones, some missing. The DNA was the basis for D and trimming; V, J and clone size are from that table. This table holds about 200,000 clones, 85% to 90% found once. The TCR originated in a person aged 70 to 85 with COVID-19, enrolled during active disease. The source material was peripheral blood.

CDR3: CATRPTGQNNEQFF. The CDR3 bases are TGTGCCACCCGACCAACTGGACAGAACAATGAGCAGTTCTTC. J is TRBJ2-1 and V is TRBV6-5; a possible D gene is TRBD1 (6 bases). Between the trimmed V and J ends, which lost 10 bases and 5 bases, there was a span of 18 bases. The germline CDR1 and CDR2 sequences are MNHEY and SVGAGI. The CDR3 spans 14 residues.